This T cell receptor beta chain appears in the sequencing data of a study of Tregs in tolerant kidney transplant recipients. CDR3 length: 15 amino acids. CDR1 SGHDN and CDR2 FVKESK come from the germline V gene. V lost 4 bases and J 3 bases, leaving 16 bases between the germline ends. The repertoire was sequenced with immunoSEQ multiplex PCR; TCRdb's copy has only in-frame clones and lacks some. The sample includes roughly 48,000 clones. Note on this clone: The missing CDR3 end, 3 residues past where the read stops, is filled in from the germline J gene.

Sequences were derived from CD4+ T cells from blood, sampled before the transplant. The rearrangement links TRBV14 to TRBJ2-7; a weak D match, TRBD1 (6 bases). The source is a human donor who received a combined kidney and bone marrow transplant. CDR3 amino acids: CASSPGTWGFYEQYF. Incomplete CDR3 DNA: TGTGCCAGCAGCCCCGGGACATGGGGCTTCTACGAG.